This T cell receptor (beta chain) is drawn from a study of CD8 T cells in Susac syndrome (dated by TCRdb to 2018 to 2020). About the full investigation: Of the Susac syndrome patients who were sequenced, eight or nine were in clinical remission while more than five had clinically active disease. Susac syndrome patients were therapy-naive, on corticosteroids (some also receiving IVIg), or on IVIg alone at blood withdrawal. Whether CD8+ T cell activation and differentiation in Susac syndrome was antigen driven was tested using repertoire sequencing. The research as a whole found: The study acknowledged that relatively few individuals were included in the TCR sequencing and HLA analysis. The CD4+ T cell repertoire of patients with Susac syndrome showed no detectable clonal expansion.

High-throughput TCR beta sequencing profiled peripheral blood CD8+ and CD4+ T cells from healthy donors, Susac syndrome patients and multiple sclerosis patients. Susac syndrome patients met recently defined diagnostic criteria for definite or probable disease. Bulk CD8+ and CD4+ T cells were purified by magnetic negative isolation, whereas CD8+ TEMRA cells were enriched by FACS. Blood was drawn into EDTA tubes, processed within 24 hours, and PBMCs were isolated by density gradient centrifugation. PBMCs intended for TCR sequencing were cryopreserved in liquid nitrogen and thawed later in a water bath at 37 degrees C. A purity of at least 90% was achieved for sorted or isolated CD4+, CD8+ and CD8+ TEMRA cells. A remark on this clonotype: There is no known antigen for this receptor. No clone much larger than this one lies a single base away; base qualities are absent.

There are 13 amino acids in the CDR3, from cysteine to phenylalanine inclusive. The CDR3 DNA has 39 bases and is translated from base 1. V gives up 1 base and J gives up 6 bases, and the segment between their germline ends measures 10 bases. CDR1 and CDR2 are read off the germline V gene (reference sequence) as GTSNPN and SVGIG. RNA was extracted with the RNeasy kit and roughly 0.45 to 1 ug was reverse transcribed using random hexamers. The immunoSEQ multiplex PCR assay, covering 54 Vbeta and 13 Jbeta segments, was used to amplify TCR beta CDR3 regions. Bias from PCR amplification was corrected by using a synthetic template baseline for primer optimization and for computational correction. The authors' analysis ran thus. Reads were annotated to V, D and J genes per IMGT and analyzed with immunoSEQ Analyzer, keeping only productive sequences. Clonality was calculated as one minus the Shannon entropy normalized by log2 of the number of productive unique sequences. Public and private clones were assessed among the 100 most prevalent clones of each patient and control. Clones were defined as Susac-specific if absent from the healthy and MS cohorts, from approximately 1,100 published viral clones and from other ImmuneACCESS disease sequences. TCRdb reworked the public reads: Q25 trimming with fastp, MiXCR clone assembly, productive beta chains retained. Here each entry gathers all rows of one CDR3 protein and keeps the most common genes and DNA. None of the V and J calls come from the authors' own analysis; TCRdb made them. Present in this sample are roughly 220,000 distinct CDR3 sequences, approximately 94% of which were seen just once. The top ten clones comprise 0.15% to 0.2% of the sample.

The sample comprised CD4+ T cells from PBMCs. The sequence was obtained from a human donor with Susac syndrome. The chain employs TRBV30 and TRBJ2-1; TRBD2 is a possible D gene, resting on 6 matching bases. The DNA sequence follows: TGTGCCTGGAGTGCCTCGGGAGTCAATGAGCAGTTCTTC. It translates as CAWSASGVNEQFF. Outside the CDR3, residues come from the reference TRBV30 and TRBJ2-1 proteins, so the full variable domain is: SQTIHQWPATLVQPVGSPLSLECTVEGTSNPNLYWYRQAAGRGLQLLFYSVGIGQISSEVPQNLSASRPQDRQFILSSKKLLLSDSGFYLCAWSASGVNEQFFGPGTRLTVL.